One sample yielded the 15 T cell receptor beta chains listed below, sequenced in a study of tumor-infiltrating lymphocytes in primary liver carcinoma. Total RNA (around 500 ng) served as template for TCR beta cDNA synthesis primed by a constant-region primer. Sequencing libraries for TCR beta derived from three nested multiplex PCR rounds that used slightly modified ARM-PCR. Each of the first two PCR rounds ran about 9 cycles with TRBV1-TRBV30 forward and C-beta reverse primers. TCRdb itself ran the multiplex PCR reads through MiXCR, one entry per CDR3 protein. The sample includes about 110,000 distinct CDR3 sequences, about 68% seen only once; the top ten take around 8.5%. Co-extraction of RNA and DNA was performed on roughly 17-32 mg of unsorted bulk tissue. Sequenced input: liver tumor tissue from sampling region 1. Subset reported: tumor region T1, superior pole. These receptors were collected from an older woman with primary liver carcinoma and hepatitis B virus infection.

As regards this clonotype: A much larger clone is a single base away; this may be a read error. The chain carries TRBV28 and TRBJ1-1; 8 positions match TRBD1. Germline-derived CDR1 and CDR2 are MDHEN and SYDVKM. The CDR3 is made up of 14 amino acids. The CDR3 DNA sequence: TGTGCCTGCAGTCACTACCAGGGGGCCGGTGAAGCTTTCTTT. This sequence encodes CACSHYQGAGEAFF.

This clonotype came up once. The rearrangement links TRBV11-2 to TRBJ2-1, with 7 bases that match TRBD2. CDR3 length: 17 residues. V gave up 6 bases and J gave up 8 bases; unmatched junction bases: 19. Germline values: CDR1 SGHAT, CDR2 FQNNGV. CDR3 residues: CASSPFPSPTAGDEQFF. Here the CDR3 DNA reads TGTGCCAGCAGTCCCTTCCCCTCCCCGACCGCGGGAGATGAGCAGTTCTTC.

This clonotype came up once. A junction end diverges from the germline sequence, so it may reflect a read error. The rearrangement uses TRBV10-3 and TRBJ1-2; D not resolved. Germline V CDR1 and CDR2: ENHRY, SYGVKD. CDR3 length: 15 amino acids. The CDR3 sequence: CAISTPETTKYGYTF. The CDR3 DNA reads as TGTGCCATCAGTACTCCGGAGACTACTAAATATGGCTACACCTTC.

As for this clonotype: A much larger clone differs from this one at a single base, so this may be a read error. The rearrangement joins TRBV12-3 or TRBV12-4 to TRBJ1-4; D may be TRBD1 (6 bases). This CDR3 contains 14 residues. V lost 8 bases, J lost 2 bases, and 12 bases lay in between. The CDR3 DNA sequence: TGTGCCAGCGGTACAGGGTTCACTAATGAAAAACTGTTTTTT. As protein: CASGTGFTNEKLFF.

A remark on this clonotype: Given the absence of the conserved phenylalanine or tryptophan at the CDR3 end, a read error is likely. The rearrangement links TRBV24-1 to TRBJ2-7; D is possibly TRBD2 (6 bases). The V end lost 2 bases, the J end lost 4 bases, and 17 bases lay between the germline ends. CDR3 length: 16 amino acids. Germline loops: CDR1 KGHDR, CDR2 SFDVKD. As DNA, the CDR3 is TGTGCCACCAGTGATTCAGGCGGGAACAGTAGGTACGAGCAGTACCTC. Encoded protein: CATSDSGGNSRYEQYL.

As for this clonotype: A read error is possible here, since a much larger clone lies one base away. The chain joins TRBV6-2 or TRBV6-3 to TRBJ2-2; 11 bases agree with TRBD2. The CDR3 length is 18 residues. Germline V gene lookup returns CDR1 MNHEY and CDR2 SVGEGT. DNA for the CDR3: TGTGCCAGCAGTAGCCAACTAGCGGGAGTTAGTCTGGCCGGGGAGCTGCTTTTT. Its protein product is CASSSQLAGVSLAGELLF.

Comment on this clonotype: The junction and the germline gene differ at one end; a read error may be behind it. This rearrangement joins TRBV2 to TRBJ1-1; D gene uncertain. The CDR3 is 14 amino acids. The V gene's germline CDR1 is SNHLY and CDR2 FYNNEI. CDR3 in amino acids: CVSSDMGRGTEAFF. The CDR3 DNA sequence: TGTGTCAGCAGTGATATGGGGAGAGGCACTGAAGCTTTCTTT.

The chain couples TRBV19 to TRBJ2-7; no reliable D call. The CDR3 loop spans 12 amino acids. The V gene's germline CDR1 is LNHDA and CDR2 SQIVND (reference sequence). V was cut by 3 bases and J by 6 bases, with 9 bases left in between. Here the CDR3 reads CASSIFGGEQYF. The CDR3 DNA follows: TGTGCCAGTAGTATCTTCGGTGGCGAGCAGTACTTC.

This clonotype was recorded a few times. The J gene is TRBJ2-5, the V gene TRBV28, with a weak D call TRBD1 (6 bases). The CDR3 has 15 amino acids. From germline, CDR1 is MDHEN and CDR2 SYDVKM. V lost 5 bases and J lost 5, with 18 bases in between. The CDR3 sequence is CASSPGQIRGETQYF. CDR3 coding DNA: TGTGCCAGCAGTCCCGGACAGATCAGAGGGGAGACCCAGTACTTC.

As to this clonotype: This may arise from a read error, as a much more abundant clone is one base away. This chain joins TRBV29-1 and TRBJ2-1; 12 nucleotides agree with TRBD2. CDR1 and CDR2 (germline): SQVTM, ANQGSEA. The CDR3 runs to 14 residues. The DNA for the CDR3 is TGCAAGACGGTCCTAGCGGGAGGGCCCCGTGAGCAGTTCTTC. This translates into CKTVLAGGPREQFF.

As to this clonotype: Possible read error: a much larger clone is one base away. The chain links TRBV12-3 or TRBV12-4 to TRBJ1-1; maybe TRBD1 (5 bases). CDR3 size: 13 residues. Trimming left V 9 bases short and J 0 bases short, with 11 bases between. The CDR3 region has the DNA TGTGCCAGGAGAGAACAGGTGAACACTGAAGCTTTCTTT. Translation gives CARREQVNTEAFF.

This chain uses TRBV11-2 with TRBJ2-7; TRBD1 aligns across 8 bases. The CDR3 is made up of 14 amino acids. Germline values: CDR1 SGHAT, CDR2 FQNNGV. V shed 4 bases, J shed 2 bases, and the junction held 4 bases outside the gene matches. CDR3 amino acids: CASSSGQEAYEQYF. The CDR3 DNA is TGTGCCAGCAGCTCGGGACAGGAAGCCTACGAGCAGTACTTC.

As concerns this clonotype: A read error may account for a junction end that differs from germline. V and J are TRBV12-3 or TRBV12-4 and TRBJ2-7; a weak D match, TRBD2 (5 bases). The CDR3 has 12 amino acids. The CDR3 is CASGSVAYGQYF. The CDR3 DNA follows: TGTGCCAGCGGTAGCGTCGCCTACGGGCAGTACTTC.

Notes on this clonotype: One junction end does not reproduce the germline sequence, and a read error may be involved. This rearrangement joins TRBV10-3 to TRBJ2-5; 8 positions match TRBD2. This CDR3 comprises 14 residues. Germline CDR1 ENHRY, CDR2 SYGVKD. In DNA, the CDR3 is TGTGGCATCGCGGCCAGCGGGAGCCAAGAGACCCAGTGCTTC. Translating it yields CGIAASGSQETQCF.

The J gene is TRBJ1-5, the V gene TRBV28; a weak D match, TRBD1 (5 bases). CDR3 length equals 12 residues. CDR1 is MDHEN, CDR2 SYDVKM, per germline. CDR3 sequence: CVTWAGHQPQHF. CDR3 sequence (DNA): TGTGTCACCTGGGCGGGGCACCAGCCCCAGCATTTT.